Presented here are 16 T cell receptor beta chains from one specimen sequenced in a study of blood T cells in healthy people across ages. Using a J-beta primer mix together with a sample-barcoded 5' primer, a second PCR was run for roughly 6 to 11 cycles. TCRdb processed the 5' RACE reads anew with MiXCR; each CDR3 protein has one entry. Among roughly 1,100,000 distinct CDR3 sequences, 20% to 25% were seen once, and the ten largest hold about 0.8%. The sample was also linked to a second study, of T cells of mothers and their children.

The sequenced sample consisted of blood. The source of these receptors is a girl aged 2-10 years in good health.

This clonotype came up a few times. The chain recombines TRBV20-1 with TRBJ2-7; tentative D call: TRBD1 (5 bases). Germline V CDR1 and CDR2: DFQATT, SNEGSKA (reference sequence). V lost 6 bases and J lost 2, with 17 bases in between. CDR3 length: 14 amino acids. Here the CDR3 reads CSAPRVGLTYEQYF. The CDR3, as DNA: TGCAGTGCCCCCAGGGTGGGGCTCACCTACGAGCAGTACTTC.

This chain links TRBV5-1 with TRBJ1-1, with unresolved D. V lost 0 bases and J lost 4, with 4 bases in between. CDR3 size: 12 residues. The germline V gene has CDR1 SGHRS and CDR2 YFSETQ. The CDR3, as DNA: TGCGCCAGCAGCTTGGTGGCCACTGAAGCTTTCTTT. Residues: CASSLVATEAFF.

The CDR3 sequence: CSATDRGSVGYGYTF. CDR3 DNA sequence: TGCAGCGCCACTGACAGGGGGTCGGTCGGCTATGGCTACACCTTC. The chain has TRBV29-1 and TRBJ1-2; 9 bases are shared with TRBD1. V was clipped by 7 bases and J by 4 bases; unmatched bases: 13. The CDR3 consists of 15 residues. The germline V gene encodes CDR1 SQVTM and CDR2 ANQGSEA.

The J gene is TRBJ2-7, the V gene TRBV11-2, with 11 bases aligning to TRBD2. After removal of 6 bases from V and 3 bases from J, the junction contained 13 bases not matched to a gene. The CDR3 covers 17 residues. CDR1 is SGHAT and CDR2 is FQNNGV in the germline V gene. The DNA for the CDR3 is TGTGCCAGCAGACCAATACTAGCGGGAGCTGGAAACTACGAGCAGTACTTC. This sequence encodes CASRPILAGAGNYEQYF.

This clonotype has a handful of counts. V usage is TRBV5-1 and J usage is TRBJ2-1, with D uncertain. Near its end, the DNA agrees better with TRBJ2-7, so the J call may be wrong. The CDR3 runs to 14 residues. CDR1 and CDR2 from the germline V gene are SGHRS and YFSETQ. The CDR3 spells CASSLEGFPYEQYF. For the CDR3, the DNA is TGCGCCAGCAGCTTGGAAGGATTTCCCTACGAGCAGTACTTC.

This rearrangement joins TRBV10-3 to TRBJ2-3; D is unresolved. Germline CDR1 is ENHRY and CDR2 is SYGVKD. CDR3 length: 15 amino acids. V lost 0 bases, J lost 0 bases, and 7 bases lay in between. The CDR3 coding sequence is TGTGCCATCAGTGAGTCCCGGACCAGCACAGATACGCAGTATTTT. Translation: CAISESRTSTDTQYF.

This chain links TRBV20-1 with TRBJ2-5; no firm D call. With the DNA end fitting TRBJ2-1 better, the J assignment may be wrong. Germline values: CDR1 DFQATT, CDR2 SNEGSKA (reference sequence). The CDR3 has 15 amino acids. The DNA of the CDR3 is TGCAGTGCTGCCCTTCGAGACTTCACTTACAATGAGCAGTTCTTC. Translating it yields CSAALRDFTYNEQFF.

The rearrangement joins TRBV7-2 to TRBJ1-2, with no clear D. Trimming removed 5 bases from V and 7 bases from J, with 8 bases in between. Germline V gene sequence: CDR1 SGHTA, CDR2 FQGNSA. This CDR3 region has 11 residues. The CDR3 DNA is TGTGCCAGCAGCCCCAAAGTTGGCTACACCTTC. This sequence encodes CASSPKVGYTF. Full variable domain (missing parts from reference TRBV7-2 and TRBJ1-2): GAGVSQSPSNKVTEKGKDVELRCDPISGHTALYWYRQSLGQGLEFLIYFQGNSAPDKSGLPSDRFSAERTGGSVSTLTIQRTQQEDSAVYLCASSPKVGYTFGSGTRLTVV.

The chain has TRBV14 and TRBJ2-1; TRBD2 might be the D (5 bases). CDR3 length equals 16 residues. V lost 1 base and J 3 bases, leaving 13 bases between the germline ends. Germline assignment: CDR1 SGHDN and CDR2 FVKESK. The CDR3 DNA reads TGTGCCAGCAGCCAAGGAGGGAACGTGCTCTACAATGAGCAGTTCTTC. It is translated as CASSQGGNVLYNEQFF.

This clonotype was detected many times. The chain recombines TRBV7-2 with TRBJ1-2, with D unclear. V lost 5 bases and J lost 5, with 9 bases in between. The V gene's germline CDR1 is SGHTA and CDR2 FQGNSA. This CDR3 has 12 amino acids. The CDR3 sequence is CASSTLGYGYTF. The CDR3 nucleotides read TGTGCCAGCAGCACACTTGGTTATGGCTACACCTTC.

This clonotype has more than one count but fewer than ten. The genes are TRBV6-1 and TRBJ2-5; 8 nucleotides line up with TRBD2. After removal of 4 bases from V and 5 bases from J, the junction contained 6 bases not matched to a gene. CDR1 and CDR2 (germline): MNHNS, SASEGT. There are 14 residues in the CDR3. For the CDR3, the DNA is TGTGCCAGCAGTGTTTGGCGGGGGGACGAGACCCAGTACTTC. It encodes CASSVWRGDETQYF.

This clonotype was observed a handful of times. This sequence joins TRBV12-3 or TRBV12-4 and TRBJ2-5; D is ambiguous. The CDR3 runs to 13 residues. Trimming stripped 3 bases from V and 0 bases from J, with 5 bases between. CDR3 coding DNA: TGTGCCAGCAGTTTCGAGTACCAAGAGACCCAGTACTTC. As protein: CASSFEYQETQYF.

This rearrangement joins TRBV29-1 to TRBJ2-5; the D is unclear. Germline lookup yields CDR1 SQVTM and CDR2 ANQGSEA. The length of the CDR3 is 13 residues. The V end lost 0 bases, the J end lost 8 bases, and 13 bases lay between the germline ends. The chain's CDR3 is CSVEDRRSATQYF. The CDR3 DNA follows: TGCAGCGTTGAAGATCGTCGTAGTGCTACCCAGTACTTC. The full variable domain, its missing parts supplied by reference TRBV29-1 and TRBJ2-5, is SAVISQKPSRDICQRGTSLTIQCQVDSQVTMMFWYRQQPGQSLTLIATANQGSEATYESGFVIDKFPISRPNLTFSTLTVSNMSPEDSSIYLCSVEDRRSATQYFGPGTRLLVL.

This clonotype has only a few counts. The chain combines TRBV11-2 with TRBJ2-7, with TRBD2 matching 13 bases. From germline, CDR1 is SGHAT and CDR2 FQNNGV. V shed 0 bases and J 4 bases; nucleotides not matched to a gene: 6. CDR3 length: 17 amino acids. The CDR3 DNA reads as TGTGCCAGCAGCTTAGAGGGACTAGCGGGAAAAGAATACGAGCAGTACTTC. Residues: CASSLEGLAGKEYEQYF. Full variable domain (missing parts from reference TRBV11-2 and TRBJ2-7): EAGVAQSPRYKIIEKRQSVAFWCNPISGHATLYWYQQILGQGPKLLIQFQNNGVVDDSQLPKDRFSAERLKGVDSTLKIQPAKLEDSAVYLCASSLEGLAGKEYEQYFGPGTRLTVT.

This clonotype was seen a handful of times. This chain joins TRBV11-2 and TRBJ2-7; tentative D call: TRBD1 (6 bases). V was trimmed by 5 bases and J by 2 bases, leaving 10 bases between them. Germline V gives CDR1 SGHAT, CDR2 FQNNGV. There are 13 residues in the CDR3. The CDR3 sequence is CASSRDITYEQYF. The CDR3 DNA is TGTGCCAGCAGCCGGGACATTACCTACGAGCAGTACTTC. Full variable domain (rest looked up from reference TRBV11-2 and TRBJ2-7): EAGVAQSPRYKIIEKRQSVAFWCNPISGHATLYWYQQILGQGPKLLIQFQNNGVVDDSQLPKDRFSAERLKGVDSTLKIQPAKLEDSAVYLCASSRDITYEQYFGPGTRLTVT.

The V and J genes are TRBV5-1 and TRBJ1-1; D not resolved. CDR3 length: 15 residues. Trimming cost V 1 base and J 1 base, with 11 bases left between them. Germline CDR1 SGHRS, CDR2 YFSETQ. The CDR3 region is CASSLNLSPNTEAFF. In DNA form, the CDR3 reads TGCGCCAGCAGCTTGAATCTCTCTCCGAACACTGAAGCTTTCTTT.